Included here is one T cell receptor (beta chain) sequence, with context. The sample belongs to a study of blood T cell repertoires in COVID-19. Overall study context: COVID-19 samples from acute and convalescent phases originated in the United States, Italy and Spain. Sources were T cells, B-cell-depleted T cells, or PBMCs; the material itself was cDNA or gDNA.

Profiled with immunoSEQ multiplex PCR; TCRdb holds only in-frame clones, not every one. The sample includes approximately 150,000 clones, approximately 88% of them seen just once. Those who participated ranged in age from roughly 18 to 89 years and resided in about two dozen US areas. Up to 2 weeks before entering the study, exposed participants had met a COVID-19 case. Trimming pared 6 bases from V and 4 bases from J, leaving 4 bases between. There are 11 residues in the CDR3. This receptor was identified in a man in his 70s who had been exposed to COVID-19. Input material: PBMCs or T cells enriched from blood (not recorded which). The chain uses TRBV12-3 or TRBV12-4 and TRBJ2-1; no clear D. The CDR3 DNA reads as TGTGCCAGCAGCGAGTACAATGAGCAGTTCTTC. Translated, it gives CASSEYNEQFF.